This T cell receptor beta chain is drawn from a study of beta chain features in type 1 diabetes. This clone showed up just a few times. As yet, its antigen is unknown. Staining for CD45RO/CCR7/CD25/CD127/CD95/CD27 allowed sorting of CD4+ naive, central memory, regulatory and stem cell-like memory cells. Study results and limitations: It was among patients, rather than healthy donors, that naive, central memory and Treg TCRB repertoires appeared more similar. cDNA-based reads could over-represent cells with high TCR expression.

The investigators reverse transcribed all of the isolated RNA, so they sequenced expressed TCRB transcripts. Here immunoSEQ multiplex PCR was the method, and the copy in TCRdb shows in-frame clones only, minus some. This table has some 360,000 clones, around a fifth appearing once. CDR1 is SQVTM, CDR2 ANQGSEA, per germline. The CDR3 sequence is 12 residues long. The clonotype was recovered from a woman aged 18-35 years in good health. The sample taken for sequencing was naive CD4+ T cells from blood. The chain employs TRBV29-1 and TRBJ1-2; a possible D gene is TRBD1 (5 bases). CDR3 DNA sequence: TGCAGTGCACCCGCCGGGGGAGGCGGCTACACCTTC. Protein sequence: CSAPAGGGGYTF.